Presented here are 23 T cell receptor beta chains from one specimen sequenced in a study of regulatory T cells in long-lasting Graves disease (dated by TCRdb to 2020 to 2023). The time point label of this sample denotes: persistent/refractory GD, antithyroid drugs over 5 years with positive TRAb. For both TCR sequencing and RNA sequencing, RNA was extracted from PBMCs using TRIzol. Library preparation used multiplex PCR. Instrument on record: Illumina HiSeq 4000. CDR3 regions were amplified by Arm-PCR with iRepertoire HTBI primers to construct TCR beta libraries. TCRdb itself trimmed the public reads at Q25 with fastp, ran MiXCR and retained productive beta chains. For every CDR3 protein sequence, its rows merge into one entry that carries the most common genes and DNA. This sample is represented by hundreds of thousands of distinct CDR3 sequences; 20% to 25% of them were singletons. The ten largest make up roughly 7% of the sample.

The sequenced sample was peripheral blood mononuclear cells (PBMCs), obtained when the disease was refractory, from a patient treated with antithyroid drugs. Every receptor here comes from a female donor with Graves disease.

The V gene is TRBV24-1, the J gene TRBJ2-3, with TRBD1 matching over 7 bases. V trimming: 10 bases; J trimming: 0 bases; junction bases outside the gene matches: 3. CDR1 is KGHDR and CDR2 is SFDVKD in the germline V gene. This CDR3 is built from 13 residues. The CDR3 nucleotides are TGTGCCACAGGGACAGCTAGCACAGATACGCAGTATTTT. It translates to CATGTASTDTQYF.

This clonotype has ten or more counts. The gene calls are TRBV11-2 and TRBJ1-1; perhaps TRBD1 as D (5 bases). The germline V gene encodes CDR1 SGHAT and CDR2 FQNNGV. CDR3 length: 15 amino acids. Trimming stripped 4 bases from V and 11 bases from J, with 23 bases between. This CDR3 reads CASSSLRREPPGAFF. CDR3 in DNA: TGTGCCAGCAGCTCCCTGAGACGGGAGCCGCCAGGGGCTTTCTTT.

This clonotype was observed at least ten times. The rearrangement joins TRBV12-3 or TRBV12-4 to TRBJ1-6; 8 nucleotides match TRBD1. This CDR3 is 14 amino acids long. The V segment lost 6 bases and the J segment 10 bases; nucleotides outside the gene matches: 8. For the CDR3, the DNA is TGTGCCAGCAGCATACAGGGGGGTTACTCACCCCTCCACTTT. This translates into CASSIQGGYSPLHF.

The chain recombines TRBV7-2 with TRBJ1-3; D is ambiguous. The V gene lost 2 bases and the J gene lost 0 bases, with 11 bases spanning the gap. The CDR3 totals 16 residues. Germline loops: CDR1 SGHTA, CDR2 FQGNSA. The CDR3 DNA follows: TGTGCCAGCAGCTTATGGGATTTCGCCTCTGGAAACACCATATATTTT. This encodes CASSLWDFASGNTIYF. The full variable domain, in which reference TRBV7-2 and TRBJ1-3 provide the parts outside the CDR3, is GAGVSQSPSNKVTEKGKDVELRCDPISGHTALYWYRQSLGQGLEFLIYFQGNSAPDKSGLPSDRFSAERTGGSVSTLTIQRTQQEDSAVYLCASSLWDFASGNTIYFGEGSWLTVV.

This clonotype occurred many times. In DNA, the CDR3 is TGTGCCAGCAGTCTCCCGGGACAGGGGGATGAAAAACTGTTTTTT. Translated: CASSLPGQGDEKLFF. This chain connects TRBV2 to TRBJ1-4; 11 bases are a match to TRBD1. Germline CDR1 SNHLY, CDR2 FYNNEI. This CDR3 is 15 amino acids long. V shed 5 bases, J shed 6 bases, and the junction held 5 bases outside the gene matches. The full variable domain, in which reference TRBV2 and TRBJ1-4 provide the parts outside the CDR3, is EPEVTQTPSHQVTQMGQEVILRCVPISNHLYFYWYRQILGQKVEFLVSFYNNEISEKSEIFDDQFSVERPDGSNFTLKIRSTKLEDSAMYFCASSLPGQGDEKLFFGSGTQLSVL.

The sample holds many counts of this clonotype. The chain carries TRBV12-3 or TRBV12-4 and TRBJ1-2; D is undetermined. The CDR3 runs 15 residues. V was cut by 3 bases and J by 5 bases, with 16 bases left in between. The CDR3 DNA reads TGTGCCAGCAGTTTCCCTGTGGACCAGCCTTATGGCTACACCTTC. Translating gives CASSFPVDQPYGYTF.

The genes are TRBV19 and TRBJ1-5, with D tentatively TRBD1 (6 bases). V dropped 3 bases and J dropped 0 bases, with 15 bases sitting between them. CDR3 length equals 17 residues. CDR1 and CDR2 (germline): LNHDA, SQIVND (reference sequence). CDR3 protein: CASSMGAQGYSNQPQHF. CDR3 DNA: TGTGCCAGTAGTATGGGTGCACAGGGTTATAGCAATCAGCCCCAGCATTTT.

This clonotype was detected a few times. The chain uses TRBV20-1 and TRBJ2-2; D ambiguous. The CDR3 totals 12 residues. The V end was cut by 3 bases, the J end by 6 bases, with 8 bases between. The germline gives CDR1 DFQATT, CDR2 SNEGSKA (reference sequence). As DNA, the CDR3 is TGCAGTGCTAGCAGAGGAGCCGGGGAGCTGTTTTTT. This gives the protein CSASRGAGELFF.

This clonotype was picked up a small number of times. The V gene is TRBV30, the J gene TRBJ1-5; D is unresolved. Germline CDR1 is GTSNPN and CDR2 is SVGIG (reference sequence). This CDR3 has 14 amino acids. With 0 bases removed from V and 1 base from J, the gap between germline ends came to 7 bases. The CDR3 region is CAWSVSESNQPQHF. The CDR3 DNA is TGTGCCTGGAGTGTTTCAGAGAGCAATCAGCCCCAGCATTTT.

This clonotype has a count of ten or more. CDR3 sequence: CASSALGGRGNQPQHF. CDR3 nucleotides: TGTGCCAGCAGTGCCCTTGGGGGGCGGGGGAATCAGCCCCAGCATTTT. V and J are TRBV2 and TRBJ1-5; TRBD1 is a possible D gene (6 bases). V was trimmed by 4 bases and J by 4 bases, leaving 17 bases between them. Germline V gene sequence: CDR1 SNHLY, CDR2 FYNNEI. This CDR3 comprises 16 residues.

The chain recombines TRBV9 with TRBJ2-5; D unresolved. The CDR3 totals 14 residues. Germline-derived CDR1 and CDR2 are SGDLS and YYNGEE. Trimming took off 0 bases at V and 3 bases at J, with 9 bases between the two ends. The chain's CDR3 is CASSVGGGEETQYF. CDR3 nucleotides: TGTGCCAGCAGCGTAGGGGGTGGAGAAGAGACCCAGTACTTC.

This clonotype came up a few times. The chain carries TRBV7-9 and TRBJ2-1; no clear D gene. The CDR3 has 13 residues. V lost 4 bases and J 7 bases, leaving 11 bases between the germline ends. The germline V gene encodes CDR1 SEHNR and CDR2 FQNEAQ (reference sequence). CDR3 sequence (DNA): TGTGCCAGCAGCTCCTCCGTGGGGAATGAGCAGTTCTTC. Translating it yields CASSSSVGNEQFF.

This clonotype was found many times. This chain connects TRBV11-2 to TRBJ1-1; D is undetermined. CDR1 and CDR2 (germline): SGHAT, FQNNGV. V shed 1 base and J shed 3 bases, with 12 bases lying between them. This CDR3 spans 15 amino acids. Here the CDR3 reads CASSLGTARDTEAFF. The CDR3 coding sequence is TGTGCCAGCAGCTTAGGGACGGCCCGTGACACTGAAGCTTTCTTT.

This clonotype appeared a few times. The chain carries TRBV10-3 and TRBJ2-6; TRBD1 matches 10 bases. The ends lost 0 bases at V and 0 bases at J; junction bases unmatched: 5. This CDR3 has 19 residues. From germline, CDR1 is ENHRY and CDR2 SYGVKD. The CDR3 sequence is CAISESRGTGVSGANVLTF. CDR3 nucleotide sequence: TGTGCCATCAGTGAGTCGAGGGGGACAGGGGTCTCTGGGGCCAACGTCCTGACTTTC.

This clonotype was counted only a few times. J is TRBJ2-6 and V is TRBV6-2 or TRBV6-3; tentatively, D is TRBD1 (5 bases). This CDR3 contains 17 residues. V gave up 7 bases and J gave up 0 bases, with 16 bases separating them. Germline CDR1 is MNHEY and CDR2 is SVGEGT. The DNA of the CDR3 is TGTGCCAGCACCTTGGGATACGACAGCTCTGGGGCCAACGTCCTGACTTTC. Translated, it gives CASTLGYDSSGANVLTF.

This clonotype was seen repeatedly, ten times or more. The chain combines TRBV12-5 with TRBJ2-5; possible D gene TRBD1, 6 bases. Germline V CDR1 and CDR2: LGHNT, FRNRAP. Trimming left V 2 bases short and J 1 base short, with 8 bases between. The CDR3 has 14 residues. DNA of the CDR3: TGTGCTAGTGGTTTGAACAGGGCCCAAGAGACCCAGTACTTC. Translating it yields CASGLNRAQETQYF.

There are a few counts of this clonotype. The rearrangement uses TRBV20-1 and TRBJ2-5; D call uncertain. Per germline, CDR1 DFQATT and CDR2 SNEGSKA (reference sequence). V lost 1 base, J lost 0 bases, and 9 bases lay in between. The CDR3 is made up of 14 amino acids. Here the CDR3 DNA reads TGCAGTGCTAGAGTTGAAGGCAACCAAGAGACCCAGTACTTC. It is translated as CSARVEGNQETQYF.

V gene TRBV5-1 combines with J gene TRBJ2-2; 10 bases are shared with TRBD1. With V trimmed by 5 bases and J by 5 bases, 6 bases remained unmatched. Germline CDR1 reads SGHRS; CDR2 reads YFSETQ. There are 15 residues in the CDR3. The CDR3 coding sequence is TGCGCCAGCAGATCCGGGACAGGGGAAACCGGGGAGCTGTTTTTT. Residues: CASRSGTGETGELFF.

The CDR3 region is CASSSNPGNQPQHF. The CDR3 DNA is TGTGCCAGCAGTTCCAATCCAGGCAATCAGCCCCAGCATTTT. The rearrangement uses TRBV6-5 and TRBJ1-5; D call uncertain. The CDR3 is made up of 14 amino acids. V gave up 4 bases and J gave up 2 bases, with 9 bases separating them. The germline V gene encodes CDR1 MNHEY and CDR2 SVGAGI.

This clonotype was seen only a few times. The CDR3 region is CASSLTGQGEQYF. In nucleotides, the CDR3 is TGCGCCAGCAGCTTGACAGGGCAGGGGGAGCAGTACTTC. V and J are TRBV5-1 and TRBJ2-7, with D perhaps matching TRBD1 (6 bases). Per the germline V gene, CDR1 is SGHRS and CDR2 is YFSETQ. The germline V and J ends were trimmed by 1 base and 7 bases, with 12 bases remaining between them. The CDR3 is made up of 13 amino acids. Full variable domain (missing parts from reference TRBV5-1 and TRBJ2-7): KAGVTQTPRYLIKTRGQQVTLSCSPISGHRSVSWYQQTPGQGLQFLFEYFSETQRNKGNFPGRFSGRQFSNSRSEMNVSTLELGDSALYLCASSLTGQGEQYFGPGTRLTVT.

The rearrangement links TRBV7-8 to TRBJ1-5, with D unresolved. V dropped 5 bases and J dropped 8 bases, with 16 bases sitting between them. This CDR3 is built from 14 residues. From germline, CDR1 is SGHVS and CDR2 FQNEAQ. In DNA, the CDR3 is TGTGCCAGCAGCACCCAAACTTGGCTAGAGCCCCAGCATTTT. Amino acids: CASSTQTWLEPQHF.

The V and J genes are TRBV9 and TRBJ1-2; the D gene is possibly TRBD1 (6 bases). This CDR3 comprises 15 residues. The V and J ends lost 0 bases and 0 bases respectively, with 9 bases between them. From germline, CDR1 is SGDLS and CDR2 YYNGEE. The CDR3 DNA sequence: TGTGCCAGCAGCGTAGGGGCAGGGGCTAACTATGGCTACACCTTC. It encodes CASSVGAGANYGYTF.

About this clonotype: No DNA is shown, since the ends of the CDR3 on it are uncertain; the CDR3 is the one TCRdb lists. The CDR3 spells CASSLTFGGNQPQHF. V and J are TRBV5-1 and TRBJ1-5. The CDR3 length is 15 residues, termini included. Looked up from germline, CDR1 is SGHRS and CDR2 is YFSETQ.